This T cell receptor beta chain was captured by sequencing in a study of CD8 T cells in ankylosing spondylitis (dated by TCRdb to 2015 to 2018). Describing the broader study: To find TCR variants linked to disease, the study profiled T cell receptor beta repertoires in ankylosing spondylitis patients and healthy donors. The whole study cohort included over 85 healthy donors and 25 ankylosing spondylitis patients. Peripheral blood was sampled, and synovial fluid was also collected from ankylosing spondylitis patients.

Its CDR3 holds 14 amino acids, cysteine through phenylalanine. The sequence is cut down to CDR3 DNA, 42 bases in frame from base 1. V was cut back by 6 bases and J by 4 bases, leaving a gap of 15 bases between them. From a lookup of the germline V gene, CDR1 and CDR2 are SQVTM and ANQGSEA. This clonotype occurred a few times. Its recognized antigen is unknown. Base qualities are not at hand, and no much larger clone is one base apart. The paper's findings and limits, for the study overall: Blood from ankylosing spondylitis patients appeared to be characterized by a TCR beta motif composed of about 8 highly homologous amino acid variants. The disease-linked clones showed a CD8+ phenotype and occurred at relatively low frequencies in peripheral blood. According to the report, matched synovial fluid samples from ankylosing spondylitis patients were significantly enriched for the disease-linked clones. Some motif variants were previously reported in synovial fluid and blood of reactive arthritis patients, suggesting common disease-initiation mechanisms.

The sample was run on an Illumina HiSeq 2500. TCR beta libraries were prepared by quantitative 5'-RACE with molecular barcodes. In the paper's pipeline: To identify disease-linked TCR variants, a new computational method was used, one built on a probabilistic model of VDJ rearrangement. TCRdb ran its own pipeline on the public reads, namely fastp trimming at Q25 and MiXCR clone calling, and kept in-frame beta chains. Merged by CDR3 protein, the rows form single entries marked with the most common genes and DNA. In this record, the V and J calls reflect TCRdb's handling and not the investigators' own analysis. The sample table shows approximately 340,000 distinct CDR3 sequences, and approximately 15% are seen once. The top ten hold 0.85% to 1.4% of the sample.

In this chain, TRBV29-1 is recombined with TRBJ2-2; TRBD2 is a weak D gene call, 5 bases matching. This clonotype was sampled from a male donor with ankylosing spondylitis or in good health (not recorded which). Source material: blood, either unsorted or a sorted T cell fraction (not recorded which). The DNA sequence reads TGCAGCGTGCCGGGGTCGCGGAGCACCGGGGAGCTGTTTTTT. This is translated as CSVPGSRSTGELFF.